The 2 T cell receptor beta chains given below trace back to one sample, sequenced in a study of shared clonotypes between healthy human individuals. Sequenced by immunoSEQ multiplex PCR; TCRdb stores in-frame clones only, minus some. The data show some 470,000 clones, roughly four fifths seen once. Sequencing input: PBMCs. These receptors all stem from a woman aged 40 to 55 in good health. Some clones in this sample may be carry-over from other donors' samples.

Worth noting for this clone: Other DNA sequences from this sample encode an identical CDR3 as well. The rearrangement joins TRBV5-1 to TRBJ1-1; no clear D gene. The CDR3 covers 14 residues. Trimming cost V 0 bases and J 1 base, with 7 bases left between them. The germline V gene has CDR1 SGHRS and CDR2 YFSETQ. The CDR3 DNA reads TGCGCCAGCAGCTTGGGGGCAGGGAACACTGAAGCTTTCTTT. It codes for CASSLGAGNTEAFF.

V gene TRBV6-7 combines with J gene TRBJ1-1; a weak D match, TRBD1 (6 bases). TRBV6-7 is placed among ORFs of uncertain function. V shed 6 bases and J shed 8 bases, with 25 bases lying between them. The CDR3 consists of 16 residues. The DNA of the CDR3 is TGTGCCAGCAGGGAACCCCCGGGACACAGGATATTGGAAGCTTTCTTT. The encoded protein is CASREPPGHRILEAFF.